Detailed here is one T cell receptor beta chain. Its target is unknown. The data belong to a study of graft-versus-host responses after intestinal transplantation. TCRdb's copy holds only in-frame clones and misses some; the assay was immunoSEQ multiplex PCR. The data show about 100,000 clones, about 90% seen once. CDR3 size: 14 residues. Germline trimming cut 7 bases from V and 6 bases from J; bases unmatched to any gene: 11. From germline, CDR1 is MNHEY and CDR2 SVGAGI. The clonotype comes from a human donor who was the organ donor for an intestinal transplant. This chain joins TRBV6-5 and TRBJ1-2; 7 nucleotides line up with TRBD1. This material consisted of unstimulated CD4+ T cells sorted from spleen or lymph node cells, taken before transplant. The CDR3 sequence is CASTRSEGQNGYTF. The CDR3 nucleotides are TGTGCCAGCACCCGCTCTGAGGGACAGAATGGCTACACCTTC.